Following are 14 T cell receptor beta chains from one sample sequenced in a study of PD-1 blockade in classical Hodgkin lymphoma. Every single patient, without exception, relapsed after autologous stem cell transplantation, and brentuximab vedotin exposure varied. Researchers used magnetic negative selection to pull out pure CD4+ T cells from thawed PBMCs. The data were produced by immunoSEQ multiplex PCR, yet TCRdb's version contains in-frame clones alone and is incomplete. The sample yields approximately 28,000 clones, approximately 80% seen once. Sequencing was performed on CD4+ T cells from blood, taken at baseline. The source is a human donor with classical Hodgkin lymphoma.

This clone is a singleton in its sample. The V and J genes are TRBV7-9 and TRBJ2-7, with TRBD2 matching over 14 bases. Germline CDR1 reads SEHNR; CDR2 reads FQNEAQ (reference sequence). This CDR3 region has 17 residues. V was pared by 5 bases and J by 5 bases, with 11 bases of the junction left unmatched. The CDR3 nucleotides read TGTGCCAGCAGCCAAGCCCGACTAGCGGGGGGGTCCAACGAGCAGTACTTC. The encoded protein is CASSQARLAGGSNEQYF.

The chain combines TRBV20-1 with TRBJ1-2; 7 bases line up with TRBD1. There are 10 residues in the CDR3. Germline V gene sequence: CDR1 DFQATT, CDR2 SNEGSKA (reference sequence). V lost 0 bases, J lost 13 bases, and 2 bases stayed unmatched. The CDR3 sequence: CSARDRGSTF. The CDR3 DNA follows: TGCAGTGCTAGAGACAGGGGGTCCACCTTC.

The chain has TRBV14 and TRBJ1-2, with 7 bases identical to TRBD1. Trimming removed 2 bases from V and 1 base from J; junction bases left unmatched: 7. This CDR3 has 16 amino acids. Germline CDR1 reads SGHDN; CDR2 reads FVKESK. The CDR3 here is CASSQFQDRNNYGYTF. Here the CDR3 DNA reads TGTGCCAGCAGCCAATTCCAGGACAGGAATAACTATGGCTACACCTTC.

The V call is TRBV6-6, the J call TRBJ2-2; weak D call: TRBD1 (5 bases). Germline V gene sequence: CDR1 MNHNY, CDR2 SVGAGI (reference sequence). Trimming cost V 4 bases and J 2 bases, with 14 bases left between them. The CDR3 covers 16 residues. In nucleotides, the CDR3 is TGTGCCAGCAGTTCAGGGCGGACACTCAACACCGGGGAGCTGTTTTTT. Amino acid sequence: CASSSGRTLNTGELFF.

The DNA of the CDR3 is TGTGCCAGCAGACCCATGGGGGGGGGTGAGCAGTTCTTC. Protein product: CASRPMGGGEQFF. This sequence joins TRBV6-5 and TRBJ2-1, with 7 bases aligning to TRBD2. Per the germline V gene, CDR1 is MNHEY and CDR2 is SVGAGI. The junction had 8 bases not matched to a gene; V was cut back by 6 bases and J by 9 bases. The CDR3 spans 13 residues.

CDR3 region: CASSAGTVTNVLTF. DNA of the CDR3: TGCGCCAGCAGCGCCGGGACAGTCACCAACGTCCTGACTTTC. The rearrangement links TRBV5-1 to TRBJ2-6, with 7 bases identical to TRBD1. The CDR3 has 14 residues. Germline trimming cut 4 bases from V and 8 bases from J; bases unmatched to any gene: 6. In germline, CDR1 is SGHRS, CDR2 YFSETQ.

This clone has more than one count but fewer than ten. Here the CDR3 DNA reads TGTGCCAGCAGTTTCGGGAAGCAGTACTTC. Translated, it gives CASSFGKQYF. V is TRBV28 and J is TRBJ2-7, with a possible D match to TRBD2 (5 bases). The ends were cut back, 3 bases at V and 8 bases at J, with 5 bases in the middle. CDR3 length equals 10 residues. CDR1 is MDHEN and CDR2 is SYDVKM in the germline V gene.

This chain connects TRBV5-4 to TRBJ2-4; 11 positions match TRBD1. The CDR3 sequence is 15 residues long. V trimming: 2 bases; J trimming: 6 bases; junction bases outside the gene matches: 4. Germline V lookup: CDR1 SGHNT, CDR2 YYREEE (reference sequence). CDR3 sequence (DNA): TGTGCCAGCAGCTTCCGGACAGGGGGCCCAAACATTCAGTACTTC. Amino acids: CASSFRTGGPNIQYF. The whole variable domain, filled in from reference TRBV5-4 and TRBJ2-4, reads ETGVTQSPTHLIKTRGQQVTLRCSSQSGHNTVSWYQQALGQGPQFIFQYYREEENGRGNFPPRFSGLQFPNYSSELNVNALELDDSALYLCASSFRTGGPNIQYFGAGTRLSVL.

The V call is TRBV28, the J call TRBJ2-3; 7 bases line up with TRBD2. Germline loops: CDR1 MDHEN, CDR2 SYDVKM. J was trimmed by 1 base and V by 4 bases; bases with no gene match: 5. CDR3 size: 15 residues. CDR3 sequence: CASSYGGSGTDTQYF. The CDR3 DNA reads TGTGCCAGCAGTTACGGGGGGTCTGGCACAGATACGCAGTATTTT. Looking up the rest from reference TRBV28 and TRBJ2-3 gives the full variable domain: DVKVTQSSRYLVKRTGEKVFLECVQDMDHENMFWYRQDPGLGLRLIYFSYDVKMKEKGDIPEGYSVSREKKERFSLILESASTNQTSMYLCASSYGGSGTDTQYFGPGTRLTVL.

J is TRBJ1-2 and V is TRBV20-1, with no clear D. From germline, CDR1 is DFQATT and CDR2 SNEGSKA (reference sequence). CDR3 length equals 11 residues. V was trimmed by 5 bases and J by 4 bases, leaving 8 bases between them. CDR3: CSAYRSYGYTF. CDR3 nucleotide sequence: TGCAGTGCTTACAGATCCTATGGCTACACCTTC.

J is TRBJ2-1 and V is TRBV11-3; D possibly uses TRBD1 or TRBD2 (6 bases each). Germline lookup yields CDR1 SGHNT and CDR2 YENEEA. The CDR3 extends over 15 amino acids. V lost 5 bases to trimming and J lost 4 bases, with 15 bases between them. CDR3: CASSHSGARYNEQFF. The CDR3 coding sequence is TGTGCCAGCAGCCACTCGGGGGCGAGATACAATGAGCAGTTCTTC.

The chain recombines TRBV30 with TRBJ2-6; the D gene is possibly TRBD2 (7 bases). CDR3 length: 18 residues. Germline CDR1 is GTSNPN and CDR2 is SVGIG (reference sequence). The V end lost 2 bases, the J end lost 3 bases, and 20 bases lay between the germline ends. CDR3 protein: CAWSKGPGGPRGANVLTF. CDR3 in DNA: TGTGCCTGGAGTAAAGGACCCGGGGGGCCTCGTGGGGCCAACGTCCTGACTTTC.

The V call is TRBV4-2, the J call TRBJ2-7; 7 bases map to TRBD1. Per the germline V gene, CDR1 is LGHNA and CDR2 is YNFKEQ. J was trimmed by 3 bases and V by 4 bases; bases with no gene match: 6. The CDR3 has 14 amino acids. The CDR3 DNA follows: TGTGCCAGCAGCCCTAGGGGGCAGGGCTACGAGCAGTACTTC. Amino acids: CASSPRGQGYEQYF.

The chain is built from TRBV29-1 and TRBJ1-5; no definite D call. This CDR3 contains 14 residues. Germline values: CDR1 SQVTM, CDR2 ANQGSEA. Between the trimmed V and J ends, which lost 4 bases and 3 bases, there was a span of 13 bases. DNA for the CDR3: TGCAGCGTTGTGGACGGCGGAATCAATCAGCCCCAGCATTTT. It specifies CSVVDGGINQPQHF.